This entry describes one T cell receptor beta chain. Additional DNA sequences in this sample encode the identical CDR3. V lost 4 bases, J lost 3 bases, and 7 bases stayed unmatched. The length of the CDR3 is 15 residues. Germline CDR1 SGHNT, CDR2 YYREEE (reference sequence). Authors' processing steps: Nucleated cell number was recorded as an estimate derived from reference gene primer amplification. The assay was immunoSEQ multiplex PCR, and TCRdb's table has in-frame clones only and misses some. Clone size and V and J calls were adopted from that table, with D and trimming inferred from the DNA. The table lists roughly 56,000 clones, around 85% of them singletons. The data originate from a study of blood T cell repertoires in COVID-19. For the study at large: The origin of the acute and convalescent COVID-19 samples was the United States, Italy and Spain. Sample material is recorded as cDNA or gDNA derived from T cells, B-cell-depleted T cells, or PBMCs.

The material sequenced was peripheral blood. V and J are TRBV5-4 and TRBJ1-1; TRBD1 aligns across 9 bases. The TCR was taken from a man between 65 and 80 years old with acute or convalescent COVID-19. The CDR3 sequence is CASSPRQGGDTEAFF. In DNA form, the CDR3 reads TGTGCCAGCAGCCCCAGACAGGGGGGAGACACTGAAGCTTTCTTT.